These 4 T cell receptor beta chains originate from one sample sequenced in a study of T cells of healthy individuals listed by TCRdb under 2018. Libraries were built with 5' RACE. Sequencing was performed on an Illumina MiSeq. TCRdb trimmed the raw reads at Q25, called clones with MiXCR and kept productive beta chains. Duplicate CDR3 protein sequences are folded into a single record with the most common DNA and genes. This sample holds tens of thousands of distinct CDR3 sequences; approximately 14% were observed only once. More than 15% of the sample lies in the top ten. These receptor sequences come from a human donor in good health.

This clonotype turned up a few times. The V call is TRBV5-1, the J call TRBJ2-4, with D possibly TRBD1 on 5 matching bases. There are 15 residues in the CDR3. The V and J ends lost 0 bases and 6 bases respectively, with 13 bases between them. Germline V CDR1 and CDR2: SGHRS, YFSETQ. The CDR3 here is CASSLVSGFGNIQYF. CDR3 coding DNA: TGCGCCAGCAGCTTGGTTTCAGGGTTCGGAAACATTCAGTACTTC.

This clonotype was counted a few times. CDR3 nucleotides: TGTGCCAGCAGCCTACGGCCGGGACAGGGGGCAGGCGAGCAGTACTTC. Protein product: CASSLRPGQGAGEQYF. The chain carries TRBV7-8 and TRBJ2-7; 12 nucleotides line up with TRBD1. Germline lookup yields CDR1 SGHVS and CDR2 FQNEAQ. The length of the CDR3 is 16 residues. J lost 6 bases, V lost 5 bases, and 11 bases had no gene match.

This clonotype was observed many times. The chain employs TRBV29-1 and TRBJ1-2, with no clear D. The CDR3 contains 15 residues. The V and J ends lost 8 bases and 0 bases respectively, with 19 bases between them. Germline V gives CDR1 SQVTM, CDR2 ANQGSEA. CDR3 sequence reads: CSILKTTQTNYGYTF. For the CDR3, the DNA is TGCAGCATACTTAAAACGACACAGACTAACTATGGCTACACCTTC.

This clonotype was picked up a small number of times. The CDR3 nucleotides are TGCGCCAGCAGCCAAGATCAGGGAGGTACCGGGGAGCTGTTTTTT. This sequence encodes CASSQDQGGTGELFF. The chain couples TRBV4-3 to TRBJ2-2; a weak D match, TRBD2 (6 bases). CDR1 LGHNA and CDR2 YSLEER come from the germline V gene. The V end was cut by 0 bases, the J end by 5 bases, with 10 bases between. This CDR3 contains 15 residues.